This is a list of T cell receptor beta chains from one sample in a study of T cell clones after liver transplantation. Generated by immunoSEQ multiplex PCR, the TCRdb table keeps only in-frame clones and is missing some. The sample consists of more than 65,000 clones, about four fifths of them appearing once. The source was CD4+ T cells from blood, collected 12 months after liver transplant. Receptor source: a human patient who received a liver transplant. Part of the T cells may come from the graft donor. CDR3s include the opening cysteine and the closing phenylalanine or tryptophan. The D gene is left open where the match is weak. For some rows the clone size is stated as once, few or many, or as a class when expanded; others skip it.

clone_size: -
j_call: TRBJ2-1
d_call: -
v_call: TRBV19
cdr3_aa: CASSVPMSGTYNEQFF
cdr3_nt: TGTGCCAGTAGTGTCCCGATGAGCGGTACCTACAATGAGCAGTTCTTC

clone_size: -
j_call: TRBJ2-2
d_call: -
v_call: TRBV7-9
cdr3_aa: CASSLMSVLENGELFF
cdr3_nt: TGTGCCAGCAGCTTGATGAGTGTACTTGAGAACGGGGAGCTGTTTTTT

clone_size: -
j_call: TRBJ2-1
d_call: TRBD1
v_call: TRBV5-1
cdr3_aa: CASSLRTGIRTEQFF
cdr3_nt: TGCGCCAGCAGCCTTAGGACAGGGATTAGGACTGAGCAGTTCTTC

clone_size: -
j_call: TRBJ2-5
d_call: TRBD2
v_call: TRBV11-2
cdr3_aa: CASSSRGGSETQYF
cdr3_nt: TGTGCCAGCAGCTCCCGGGGGGGGTCCGAGACCCAGTACTTC

clone_size: -
j_call: TRBJ1-1
d_call: -
v_call: TRBV28
cdr3_aa: CASSKRRMNTEAFF
cdr3_nt: TGTGCCAGCAGTAAAAGAAGGATGAACACTGAAGCTTTCTTT

clone_size: -
j_call: TRBJ1-2
d_call: -
v_call: TRBV5-1
cdr3_aa: CASSLAGGGSGYTF
cdr3_nt: TGCGCCAGCAGCTTGGCCGGAGGTGGTAGTGGCTACACCTTC

clone_size: -
j_call: TRBJ2-7
d_call: TRBD1
v_call: TRBV7-2
cdr3_aa: CASSFRDRGREQYF
cdr3_nt: TGTGCCAGCAGCTTCCGGGACAGGGGGCGCGAGCAGTACTTC

clone_size: few
j_call: TRBJ1-2
d_call: -
v_call: TRBV6-5
cdr3_aa: CASSKTGRYGYTF
cdr3_nt: TGTGCCAGCAGTAAGACAGGACGGTATGGCTACACCTTC

clone_size: few
j_call: TRBJ1-5
d_call: -
v_call: TRBV7-8
cdr3_aa: CASTLGREVNQPQHF
cdr3_nt: TGTGCCAGTACCCTAGGGAGGGAGGTCAATCAGCCCCAGCATTTT

clone_size: -
j_call: TRBJ2-7
d_call: -
v_call: TRBV5-1
cdr3_aa: CASSLQSLGREQYF
cdr3_nt: TGCGCCAGCAGCCTACAGAGCCTGGGGCGCGAGCAGTACTTC

clone_size: few
j_call: TRBJ2-1
d_call: -
v_call: TRBV2
cdr3_aa: CASSGRPGRDNEQFF
cdr3_nt: TGTGCCAGCAGTGGAAGACCGGGAAGGGACAATGAGCAGTTCTTC

clone_size: -
j_call: TRBJ2-5
d_call: TRBD2
v_call: TRBV28
cdr3_aa: CATQQGLAGGWRETQYF
cdr3_nt: TGTGCCACCCAGCAGGGGCTAGCGGGAGGATGGAGAGAGACCCAGTACTTC

clone_size: once
j_call: TRBJ1-1
d_call: -
v_call: TRBV9
cdr3_aa: CASSVEPSRGNTEAFF
cdr3_nt: TGTGCCAGCAGCGTAGAGCCCTCCCGGGGGAACACTGAAGCTTTCTTT

clone_size: few
j_call: TRBJ1-1
d_call: -
v_call: TRBV9
cdr3_aa: CASSVVVNTEAFF
cdr3_nt: TGTGCCAGCAGCGTAGTTGTGAACACTGAAGCTTTCTTT

clone_size: -
j_call: TRBJ2-4
d_call: -
v_call: TRBV28
cdr3_aa: CASSPADGNLAKNIQYF
cdr3_nt: TGTGCCAGCAGTCCGGCAGACGGGAACCTAGCCAAAAACATTCAGTACTTC

clone_size: -
j_call: TRBJ1-5
d_call: -
v_call: TRBV7-6
cdr3_aa: CASGGNSNQPQHF
cdr3_nt: TGTGCCAGCGGAGGGAATAGCAATCAGCCCCAGCATTTT

clone_size: once
j_call: TRBJ2-1
d_call: TRBD2
v_call: TRBV11-3
cdr3_aa: CAGRLAGRLKDSYNEQFF
cdr3_nt: TGTGCCGGAAGACTAGCGGGACGACTAAAAGACTCCTACAATGAGCAGTTCTTC

clone_size: -
j_call: TRBJ2-5
d_call: TRBD1
v_call: TRBV30
cdr3_aa: CAWTPGQGEETQYF
cdr3_nt: TGTGCCTGGACCCCGGGACAGGGGGAAGAGACCCAGTACTTC

clone_size: -
j_call: TRBJ2-7
d_call: -
v_call: TRBV5-1
cdr3_aa: CASSNRDGYEQYF
cdr3_nt: TGCGCCAGCAGCAACCGGGACGGCTACGAGCAGTACTTC

clone_size: -
j_call: TRBJ2-3
d_call: -
v_call: TRBV5-1
cdr3_aa: CASSRGARADTQYF
cdr3_nt: TGCGCCAGCAGCCGGGGGGCTAGGGCAGATACGCAGTATTTT

clone_size: -
j_call: TRBJ1-1
d_call: -
v_call: TRBV7-2
cdr3_aa: CASSLRGNTEAFF
cdr3_nt: TGTGCCAGCAGCTTAAGGGGGAACACTGAAGCTTTCTTT

clone_size: -
j_call: TRBJ2-3
d_call: -
v_call: TRBV29-1
cdr3_aa: CSGLTDTQYF
cdr3_nt: TGCAGCGGGCTCACAGATACGCAGTATTTT

clone_size: -
j_call: TRBJ1-2
d_call: -
v_call: TRBV28
cdr3_aa: CASSLIADGSYGYTF
cdr3_nt: TGTGCCAGCAGTTTAATCGCAGACGGTAGCTATGGCTACACCTTC

clone_size: -
j_call: TRBJ1-2
d_call: TRBD1
v_call: TRBV29-1
cdr3_aa: CSVLPGQGTGYTF
cdr3_nt: TGCAGCGTCCTACCGGGACAGGGGACTGGCTACACCTTC

clone_size: -
j_call: TRBJ2-3
d_call: -
v_call: TRBV5-1
cdr3_aa: CASSSTPVTDTQYF
cdr3_nt: TGCGCCAGCAGCTCCACCCCAGTCACAGATACGCAGTATTTT

clone_size: -
j_call: TRBJ2-1
d_call: -
v_call: TRBV27
cdr3_aa: CASSLERANSYNEQFF
cdr3_nt: TGTGCCAGCAGTTTGGAGCGGGCCAACTCCTACAATGAGCAGTTCTTC

clone_size: -
j_call: TRBJ1-2
d_call: -
v_call: TRBV7-2
cdr3_aa: CASSSEVLGGYTF
cdr3_nt: TGTGCCAGCAGCTCTGAGGTGTTGGGTGGCTACACCTTC

clone_size: -
j_call: TRBJ1-2
d_call: -
v_call: TRBV19
cdr3_aa: CASSIGTVSGYTF
cdr3_nt: TGTGCCAGTAGTATAGGAACCGTATCTGGCTACACCTTC

clone_size: -
j_call: TRBJ2-3
d_call: TRBD2
v_call: TRBV5-1
cdr3_aa: CASSLGTSGSTDTQYF
cdr3_nt: TGCGCCAGCAGCTTGGGGACTAGCGGTAGCACAGATACGCAGTATTTT

clone_size: -
j_call: TRBJ1-2
d_call: -
v_call: TRBV19
cdr3_aa: CASSTQGGGYGYTF
cdr3_nt: TGTGCCAGTAGTACACAGGGAGGAGGCTATGGCTACACCTTC

clone_size: -
j_call: TRBJ1-1
d_call: TRBD1
v_call: TRBV7-9
cdr3_aa: CASNTGQGNTEAFF
cdr3_nt: TGTGCCAGCAACACGGGACAGGGTAACACTGAAGCTTTCTTT

clone_size: -
j_call: TRBJ2-3
d_call: -
v_call: TRBV5-1
cdr3_aa: CASSLEVAGTDTQYF
cdr3_nt: TGCGCCAGCAGCTTGGAAGTGGCGGGCACAGATACGCAGTATTTT

clone_size: once
j_call: TRBJ1-5
d_call: -
v_call: TRBV18
cdr3_aa: CASSPLDSNQPQHF
cdr3_nt: TGTGCCAGCTCACCACTCGACAGCAATCAGCCCCAGCATTTT

clone_size: -
j_call: TRBJ2-3
d_call: -
v_call: TRBV28
cdr3_aa: CASSLGGGTDTQYF
cdr3_nt: TGTGCCAGCAGCCTCGGAGGGGGCACAGATACGCAGTATTTT

clone_size: -
j_call: TRBJ1-4
d_call: TRBD1
v_call: TRBV7-8
cdr3_aa: CASSFIQGENEKLFF
cdr3_nt: TGTGCCAGCAGCTTTATTCAGGGGGAAAATGAAAAACTGTTTTTT

clone_size: -
j_call: TRBJ2-3
d_call: TRBD2
v_call: TRBV5-1
cdr3_aa: CASSNLAGPTDTQYF
cdr3_nt: TGCGCCAGCAGCAACCTAGCGGGACCTACAGATACGCAGTATTTT

clone_size: -
j_call: TRBJ1-4
d_call: TRBD1
v_call: TRBV7-9
cdr3_aa: CASSPGTANEKLFF
cdr3_nt: TGTGCCAGCAGCCCGGGGACAGCTAATGAAAAACTGTTTTTT

clone_size: -
j_call: TRBJ2-1
d_call: TRBD2
v_call: TRBV6-1
cdr3_aa: CASSLAGGYNEQFF
cdr3_nt: TGTGCCAGCAGTCTAGCGGGAGGGTACAATGAGCAGTTCTTC

clone_size: -
j_call: TRBJ2-5
d_call: TRBD2
v_call: TRBV2
cdr3_aa: CASRKTKSGRETQYF
cdr3_nt: TGTGCCAGCAGGAAAACCAAAAGCGGGAGAGAGACCCAGTACTTC

clone_size: -
j_call: TRBJ2-1
d_call: -
v_call: TRBV27
cdr3_aa: CASSFDWSEQFF
cdr3_nt: TGTGCCAGCAGTTTTGATTGGAGTGAGCAGTTCTTC

clone_size: -
j_call: TRBJ1-1
d_call: -
v_call: TRBV2
cdr3_aa: CASSANHMNTEAFF
cdr3_nt: TGTGCCAGCAGCGCTAATCACATGAACACTGAAGCTTTCTTT

clone_size: -
j_call: TRBJ2-1
d_call: TRBD2
v_call: TRBV5-6
cdr3_aa: CASSSPLSGRAPPGEQFF
cdr3_nt: TGTGCCAGCAGCTCCCCTCTAAGCGGGAGGGCCCCGCCGGGGGAGCAGTTCTTC

clone_size: -
j_call: TRBJ2-1
d_call: TRBD2
v_call: TRBV7-2
cdr3_aa: CASSPGTSNEQFF
cdr3_nt: TGTGCCAGCAGCCCCGGGACTAGCAATGAGCAGTTCTTC

clone_size: few
j_call: TRBJ1-2
d_call: -
v_call: TRBV5-1
cdr3_aa: CASSLATNYGYTF
cdr3_nt: TGCGCCAGCAGCTTGGCTACTAACTATGGCTACACCTTC

clone_size: -
j_call: TRBJ2-7
d_call: -
v_call: TRBV7-9
cdr3_aa: CASSFESTYEQYF
cdr3_nt: TGTGCCAGCAGCTTTGAAAGCACCTACGAGCAGTACTTC

clone_size: -
j_call: TRBJ2-1
d_call: -
v_call: TRBV7-9
cdr3_aa: CASSLGGGRHPSSYNEQFF
cdr3_nt: TGTGCCAGCAGCTTAGGAGGTGGACGCCACCCGAGCTCCTACAATGAGCAGTTCTTC

clone_size: -
j_call: TRBJ1-3
d_call: -
v_call: TRBV4-2
cdr3_aa: CASSHNPGNLVGNTIYF
cdr3_nt: TGTGCCAGCAGCCATAACCCCGGGAACCTCGTTGGAAACACCATATATTTT

clone_size: -
j_call: TRBJ1-5
d_call: -
v_call: TRBV4-3
cdr3_aa: CASSPNQGEWVQPQHF
cdr3_nt: TGCGCCAGCAGCCCCAATCAAGGAGAGTGGGTTCAGCCCCAGCATTTT

clone_size: -
j_call: TRBJ2-4
d_call: -
v_call: TRBV19
cdr3_aa: CASSIGSGMDIQYF
cdr3_nt: TGTGCCAGTAGTATAGGGTCAGGGATGGACATTCAGTACTTC

clone_size: -
j_call: TRBJ2-7
d_call: -
v_call: TRBV10-3
cdr3_aa: CAIGGTDLISYEQYF
cdr3_nt: TGTGCCATCGGGGGGACAGATTTAATCTCCTACGAGCAGTACTTC

clone_size: -
j_call: TRBJ2-3
d_call: TRBD2
v_call: TRBV6-1
cdr3_aa: CASSERRASGEGTQYF
cdr3_nt: TGTGCCAGCAGTGAACGGAGGGCTAGCGGGGAGGGTACGCAGTATTTT

clone_size: -
j_call: TRBJ2-6
d_call: -
v_call: TRBV7-9
cdr3_aa: CASSLPMSRENGANVLTF
cdr3_nt: TGTGCCAGCAGCTTACCCATGAGCAGGGAAAATGGGGCCAACGTCCTGACTTTC

clone_size: -
j_call: TRBJ2-5
d_call: -
v_call: TRBV7-9
cdr3_aa: CASRTGIPQETQYF
cdr3_nt: TGTGCCAGCCGTACAGGGATCCCCCAAGAGACCCAGTACTTC